These 12 T cell receptor beta chains share one sample of origin, sequenced in a study of Ad26.COV2.S vaccination and SARS-CoV-2 variants listed by TCRdb under 2021. The meaning of the sample's treatment or condition label: about 20 received Ad26.COV2.S at low or high dose, single or two shots; roughly five received placebo; per-sample allocation not given. For vaccine and placebo recipients, repertoires were sequenced using samples collected on day 63 after the first injection. Preparation of the library involved the immunoSEQ multiplex PCR assay. The table comes from immuneACCESS by way of TCRdb, which keeps in-frame sequences with V and J called. Part of the clones is missing from these tables; in studies checked, under half for an unresolved V gene and the rest for unknown reasons. In all, the sample holds roughly 410,000 clones, and 83% of those were seen once. Jointly, the top ten make up almost 7.5% of the sample.

The material sequenced was peripheral blood, taken in a trial of Ad26.COV2.S vaccine versus placebo. These receptor sequences come from a person aged 18-65 years who received the Ad26.COV2.S COVID-19 vaccine or a placebo.

Regarding this clone: A clone one base away is much larger, so this may be a read error. The rearrangement joins TRBV7-2 to TRBJ2-7; D unclear. CDR1 and CDR2 from the germline V gene are SGHTA and FQGNSA. Trimming took 3 bases from V and 2 from J, leaving 2 bases between them. The CDR3 covers 11 residues. The CDR3 here is CASSFAYEQYF. Here the CDR3 DNA reads TGTGCCAGCAGCTTTGCCTACGAGCAGTACTTC.

This chain joins TRBV6-5 and TRBJ1-2; 10 bases map to TRBD1. J was trimmed by 8 bases and V by 2 bases; bases with no gene match: 8. This CDR3 comprises 15 residues. Germline V gene sequence: CDR1 MNHEY, CDR2 SVGAGI. The CDR3 here is CASSYGGQGRGGYTF. CDR3 bases: TGTGCCAGCAGTTACGGGGGACAGGGGAGGGGAGGCTACACCTTC.

The rearrangement joins TRBV2 to TRBJ2-5; D remains ambiguous. The CDR3 is made up of 11 amino acids. V lost 2 bases, J lost 7 bases, and 5 bases lay in between. CDR1 and CDR2 (germline): SNHLY, FYNNEI. The CDR3 DNA is TGTGCCAGCAGTGAATGGGGGACCCAGTACTTC. Translation gives CASSEWGTQYF.

The chain employs TRBV27 and TRBJ1-5; the D is unclear. There are 13 residues in the CDR3. Germline CDR1 is MNHEY and CDR2 is SMNVEV (reference sequence). The germline V and J ends were trimmed by 2 bases and 3 bases, with 5 bases remaining between them. CDR3: CASSLHFNQPQHF. In DNA form, the CDR3 reads TGTGCCAGCAGTTTACATTTCAATCAGCCCCAGCATTTT.

The genes are TRBV19 and TRBJ2-1, with D possibly matching TRBD1 (6 bases). Per germline, CDR1 LNHDA and CDR2 SQIVND (reference sequence). Between the trimmed V and J ends, which lost 6 bases and 4 bases, there was a span of 19 bases. The CDR3 runs 16 residues. Written as DNA, the CDR3 is TGTGCCAGTAGATCCCTCATTGGGGGCCAGTACAATGAGCAGTTCTTC. This sequence encodes CASRSLIGGQYNEQFF.

The chain links TRBV13 to TRBJ2-7; TRBD2 is a possible D gene (5 bases). Germline CDR1 reads PRHDT; CDR2 reads FYEKMQ (reference sequence). V gave up 7 bases and J gave up 2 bases, with 12 bases separating them. The CDR3 runs 13 residues. CDR3 coding DNA: TGTGCCAGCAAGGAGGCTAATGCCTACGAGCAGTACTTC. Encoded protein: CASKEANAYEQYF.

This clone appeared once. J is TRBJ1-1 and V is TRBV2; D unclear. Germline V gene lookup returns CDR1 SNHLY and CDR2 FYNNEI. Trimming shortened V by 2 bases and J by 2 bases, and 6 bases separated the two germline ends. CDR3 size: 13 residues. The CDR3 here is CASSESVNTEAFF. CDR3 nucleotides: TGTGCCAGCAGTGAATCGGTAAACACTGAAGCTTTCTTT.

Notes on this clone: Different DNA sequences within this sample yield the same CDR3. J is TRBJ1-2 and V is TRBV14; no clear D gene. Germline V gene data show CDR1 as SGHDN and CDR2 as FVKESK. This CDR3 comprises 12 residues. V shed 4 bases and J shed 4 bases, with 7 bases lying between them. CDR3 coding DNA: TGTGCCAGCAGCCTCCTTGGCTATGGCTACACCTTC. Translating gives CASSLLGYGYTF.

The rearrangement uses TRBV24-1 and TRBJ2-2, with D hard to call. CDR3 size: 15 residues. Germline CDR1 is KGHDR and CDR2 is SFDVKD. V lost 2 bases to trimming and J lost 0 bases, with 6 bases between them. DNA for the CDR3: TGTGCCACCAGTGATTCAGCCCCGAACACCGGGGAGCTGTTTTTT. Protein sequence: CATSDSAPNTGELFF.

DNA for the CDR3: TGTGCCAGTGTGGACAGTCTCTATGGCTACACCTTC. As protein: CASVDSLYGYTF. The rearrangement uses TRBV19 and TRBJ1-2, with TRBD1 as a possible D gene (6 bases). This CDR3 is 12 amino acids long. Germline V gene sequence: CDR1 LNHDA, CDR2 SQIVND (reference sequence). Trimming pared 8 bases from V and 4 bases from J, leaving 11 bases between.

The chain is built from TRBV5-6 and TRBJ1-6; 8 bases agree with TRBD1. V lost 3 bases, J lost 0 bases, and 2 bases stayed unmatched. This CDR3 is 16 amino acids long. Looked up from germline, CDR1 is SGHDT and CDR2 is YYEEEE. CDR3 nucleotides: TGTGCCAGCAGCTCGCAGGGGGCCTCCTATAATTCACCCCTCCACTTT. It is translated as CASSSQGASYNSPLHF.

This clone was recorded only once. This chain uses TRBV10-3 with TRBJ2-7; D gene ambiguous. V lost 4 bases to trimming and J lost 3 bases, with 7 bases between them. From germline, CDR1 is ENHRY and CDR2 SYGVKD. The CDR3 loop spans 12 amino acids. CDR3 in DNA: TGTGCCATCAGTGTGGGCAGCTACGAGCAGTACTTC. This gives the protein CAISVGSYEQYF.